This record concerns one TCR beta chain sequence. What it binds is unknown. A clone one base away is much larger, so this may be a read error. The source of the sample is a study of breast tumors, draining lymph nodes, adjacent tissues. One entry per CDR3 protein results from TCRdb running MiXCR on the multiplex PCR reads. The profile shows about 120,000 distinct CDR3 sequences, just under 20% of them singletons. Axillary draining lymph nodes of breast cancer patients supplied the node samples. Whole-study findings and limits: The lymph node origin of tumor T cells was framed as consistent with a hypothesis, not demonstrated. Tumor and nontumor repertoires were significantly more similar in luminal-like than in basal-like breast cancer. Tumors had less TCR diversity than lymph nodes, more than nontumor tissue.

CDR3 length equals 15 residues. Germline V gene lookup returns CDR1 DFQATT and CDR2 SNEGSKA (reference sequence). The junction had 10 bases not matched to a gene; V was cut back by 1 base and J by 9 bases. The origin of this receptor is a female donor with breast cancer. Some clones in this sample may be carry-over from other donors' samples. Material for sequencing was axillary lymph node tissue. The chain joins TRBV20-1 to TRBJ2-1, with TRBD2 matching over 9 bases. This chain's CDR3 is CSARGRLAGYVEQFF. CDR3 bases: TGCAGTGCTAGAGGACGTCTAGCGGGGTACGTTGAGCAGTTCTTC.